Listed below are T cell receptor beta chains from one sample, sequenced in a study of CD8 T cells in ankylosing spondylitis. TCRdb re-derived calls from the 5' RACE reads in MiXCR, one entry per CDR3 protein. This table holds approximately 300,000 distinct CDR3 sequences, roughly 8% found once. What was sequenced was blood, either unsorted or a sorted T cell fraction (not recorded which). These receptors were taken from a male donor with ankylosing spondylitis. The CDR3 runs from the conserved cysteine through the conserved F or W. D genes are given only for firm matches. The size entry is marked missing in some rows and otherwise reads once, few, many or a size class.

v_gene,len,abundance,j_gene,d_gene,CDR3nt,CDR3aa
TRBV15,17,few,TRBJ2-1,-,TGTGCCACCAGCAGATCCTCGGAGGGAATAACCTACAATGAGCAGTTCTTC,CATSRSSEGITYNEQFF
TRBV7-8,16,-,TRBJ1-5,-,TGTGCCAGCAGTCTTCCGCCAGGGAGATACAATCAGCCCCAGCATTTT,CASSLPPGRYNQPQHF
TRBV28,16,few,TRBJ1-6,-,TGTGCCAGCCGTCCTTGGGACATACTTGATAATTCACCCCTCCACTTT,CASRPWDILDNSPLHF
TRBV27,16,many,TRBJ2-1,TRBD2,TGTGCCAGCAGTTTATTGGCTAGCGGCTCCTACAATGAGCAGTTCTTC,CASSLLASGSYNEQFF
TRBV4-1,15,many,TRBJ1-5,-,TGCGCCAGCAGCCAGGGAAGGACGGAAAATCAGCCCCAGCATTTT,CASSQGRTENQPQHF
TRBV5-1,13,many,TRBJ2-3,-,TGCGCCAGCAGCAGGGACGCGGCGGATACGCAGTATTTT,CASSRDAADTQYF
TRBV5-1,14,few,TRBJ2-1,TRBD2,TGCGCCAGCAGCAGGACTAGCGCTCTTAATGAGCAGTTCTTC,CASSRTSALNEQFF
TRBV6-2/TRBV6-3,16,-,TRBJ2-1,TRBD2,TGTGCCAGCAGAGACGGAAGCGGGGGGGACTACAATGAGCAGTTCTTC,CASRDGSGGDYNEQFF
TRBV12-3/TRBV12-4,15,-,TRBJ1-5,-,TGTGCCAGCAGTTTAGCGGTAGATAGCAATCAGCCCCAGCATTTT,CASSLAVDSNQPQHF
TRBV5-5,16,-,TRBJ1-5,-,TGTGCCAGCAGCGCACAGGAGTTTCTTAGCAATCAGCCCCAGCATTTT,CASSAQEFLSNQPQHF
TRBV10-3,16,-,TRBJ1-6,-,TGTGCCATCTCCGTACGAGGAGGGATCGATAATTCACCCCTCCACTTT,CAISVRGGIDNSPLHF
TRBV28,15,few,TRBJ1-1,TRBD1,TGTGCCAGCAGCTCTCTGTGGGACAGCCACACTGAAGCTTTCTTT,CASSSLWDSHTEAFF
TRBV5-8,13,many,TRBJ2-1,-,TGTGCCAGTAGAATTCGGGGGATCAATGAGCAGTTCTTC,CASRIRGINEQFF
TRBV7-2,15,-,TRBJ2-7,-,TGTGCCAGCAGCCGGTGGGTAGGGGAGTCCTACGAGCAGTACTTC,CASSRWVGESYEQYF
TRBV21-1,24,-,TRBJ2-4,-,TGTGCCAGCAGCAAAGCTCCCACGAGGATATGGACTAGCGGTTCACGGACGTCGAAAGACATTCAGTACTTC,CASSKAPTRIWTSGSRTSKDIQYF
TRBV12-3/TRBV12-4,14,-,TRBJ2-3,-,TGTGCCAGCAGTTTAGGGGCTATGTCAGATACGCAGTATTTT,CASSLGAMSDTQYF
TRBV18,15,few,TRBJ1-3,-,TGTGCCAGCTTTCCCCCTGGGGGAATCGGAAACACCATATATTTT,CASFPPGGIGNTIYF
TRBV12-3/TRBV12-4,13,few,TRBJ2-3,-,TGTGCCAGCAGTTTAAGGGGTTCGGATACGCAGTATTTT,CASSLRGSDTQYF
TRBV5-1,14,many,TRBJ1-2,-,TGCGCCAGCAGCTTGGGGCCCGCAGCCTATGGCTACACCTTC,CASSLGPAAYGYTF
TRBV5-5,16,-,TRBJ1-1,-,TGTGCCAGCAGCCTTTTTGGGGGAGGCTCGAACACTGAAGCTTTCTTT,CASSLFGGGSNTEAFF
TRBV29-1,13,many,TRBJ2-1,-,TGCAGCGTTGGTGGGGGCTCCTACAATGAGCAGTTCTTC,CSVGGGSYNEQFF
TRBV29-1,16,-,TRBJ2-3,TRBD2,TGCAGCGTTGATCGAGGTAGCGGGGGGGTCGCAGATACGCAGTATTTT,CSVDRGSGGVADTQYF
TRBV7-3,16,-,TRBJ2-3,TRBD1,TGTGCCAGCAGCATGGGACAGGGGGCTGTGACAGATACGCAGTATTTT,CASSMGQGAVTDTQYF
TRBV7-2,15,many,TRBJ2-1,TRBD2,TGTGCCAGCAGCCTAGGACTAGCGGGTGGGTATGAGCAGTTCTTC,CASSLGLAGGYEQFF
TRBV10-3,15,few,TRBJ1-1,TRBD1,TGTGCCATCAGTGAGTCGTGGACAGGGGGCACTGAAGCTTTCTTT,CAISESWTGGTEAFF
TRBV12-3/TRBV12-4,13,many,TRBJ2-1,-,TGTGCCAGCAGTTTAGTAGGAGACAATGAGCAGTTCTTC,CASSLVGDNEQFF
TRBV12-3/TRBV12-4,14,-,TRBJ1-3,TRBD1,TGTGCCAGCAGTCGACAGGGAACGCGGAACACCATATATTTT,CASSRQGTRNTIYF
TRBV7-9,12,few,TRBJ2-5,-,TGTGCCAGCAGCTCCTCCCAAGAGACCCAGTACTTC,CASSSSQETQYF
TRBV5-6,14,-,TRBJ2-3,-,TGTGCCAGCAGCCAGATACGATCGAGAGATACGCAGTATTTT,CASSQIRSRDTQYF
TRBV5-1,15,few,TRBJ1-1,-,TGCGCCAGCAGCTTGGACTCGAGCTGGAACACTGAAGCTTTCTTT,CASSLDSSWNTEAFF
TRBV20-1,17,few,TRBJ2-7,TRBD2,TGCAGTGCTAGAAGTGTTGGGGCTAGCGGGACACCTTACGAGCAGTACTTC,CSARSVGASGTPYEQYF
TRBV5-1,15,many,TRBJ2-2,-,TGCGCCAGCAGCTTGGCCCCAGGAGAAACCGGGGAGCTGTTTTTT,CASSLAPGETGELFF
TRBV6-2/TRBV6-3,14,-,TRBJ1-5,-,TGTGCCAGCAGCCTTAATTGGGGTAATCAGCCCCAGCATTTT,CASSLNWGNQPQHF
TRBV28,14,many,TRBJ2-2,-,TGTGCCAGCAGTTTAGGGGGAGGCACCGGGGAGCTGTTTTTT,CASSLGGGTGELFF
TRBV7-3,15,-,TRBJ1-2,TRBD1,TGTGCCAGCAGCCCCCAGGCACAGGGGTTTGATGGCTACACCTTC,CASSPQAQGFDGYTF
TRBV6-5,16,-,TRBJ2-1,-,TGTGCCAGCAGTTACTCAACCAGGACACTATACAATGAGCAGTTCTTC,CASSYSTRTLYNEQFF
TRBV24-1,13,few,TRBJ2-1,-,TGTGCCACCAGTGCCATTGGGTTCCATGAGCAGTTCTTC,CATSAIGFHEQFF
TRBV28,17,many,TRBJ1-2,TRBD1,TGTGCCAGCAGTTTAGACACAGGGGTTACCTCTAACTATGGCTACACCTTC,CASSLDTGVTSNYGYTF
TRBV3-1,13,few,TRBJ1-1,TRBD1,TGTGCCAGCAGCCAAGACACCGGGACAGCCATTTCCTTT,CASSQDTGTAISF
TRBV27,14,many,TRBJ1-3,-,TGTGCCAGCAGTCCGCAGGGCTCTGGAAACACCATATATTTT,CASSPQGSGNTIYF
TRBV2,12,-,TRBJ2-1,-,TGTGCCAGCAGCGGGTCCTCTAATGAGCAGTTCTTC,CASSGSSNEQFF
TRBV2,11,-,TRBJ2-1,-,TGTGCCAGCACCCAATACAATGAGCAGTTCTTC,CASTQYNEQFF
TRBV12-3/TRBV12-4,13,many,TRBJ2-1,TRBD2,TGTGCCAGCAGGACTAGCGGGAGATATGAGCAGTTCTTC,CASRTSGRYEQFF
TRBV10-3,13,-,TRBJ2-5,-,TGTGCCATCAGTGAGTCGACGCAGGGGACCCAGTACTTC,CAISESTQGTQYF
TRBV7-2,12,few,TRBJ1-1,-,TGTGCCAGCACAGGAAGAGACACTGAAGCTTTCTTT,CASTGRDTEAFF
TRBV15,13,many,TRBJ1-4,-,TGTGCCACTTCGGGTGGGGTCTCGGAAAAACTGTTTTTT,CATSGGVSEKLFF
TRBV14,14,-,TRBJ2-3,-,TGTGCCAGCAGCCAAGATCGAGGCCTAGATACGCAGTATTTT,CASSQDRGLDTQYF
TRBV7-2,15,few,TRBJ1-5,-,TGTGCCAGCAGCTTTCGACCGTATAGCAATCAGCCCCAGCATTTT,CASSFRPYSNQPQHF
TRBV12-3/TRBV12-4,12,-,TRBJ2-1,-,TGTGCCAGCAGTTTAGGGCTAGCACGGCAGTTCTTC,CASSLGLARQFF
TRBV7-3,16,-,TRBJ2-5,TRBD2,TGTGCCAGCAGCGGGGGACTAGCGGGGACCCAAGAGACCCAGTACTTC,CASSGGLAGTQETQYF
TRBV29-1,14,-,TRBJ2-7,TRBD2,TGCAGCGCCTGGGGGGGATTCAGCTCCTACGAGCAGTACTTC,CSAWGGFSSYEQYF
TRBV7-6,15,many,TRBJ2-1,TRBD1,TGTGCCAGCAGCGGACGGGACAGGACAAACAATGAGCAGTTCTTC,CASSGRDRTNNEQFF
TRBV5-5,15,-,TRBJ2-1,TRBD2,TGTGCCAGCAGCTCCTATAGCGGGCCCTACAATGAGCAGTTCTTC,CASSSYSGPYNEQFF
TRBV20-1,15,-,TRBJ2-2,TRBD2,TGCAGTGCTCTACTAGCGGGAGGAGGCACCGGGGAGCTGTTTTTT,CSALLAGGGTGELFF
TRBV5-6,13,-,TRBJ1-1,-,TGTGCCAGGAGCCCAGGGTTGGGCACCGAAGCTTTCTTT,CARSPGLGTEAFF
TRBV29-1,13,few,TRBJ2-5,TRBD2,TGCAGCGTCCAATCCGGGACTAGGGAGACCCAGTACTTC,CSVQSGTRETQYF
TRBV29-1,14,many,TRBJ1-5,-,TGCAGCGTTGGGGAGACAGCGAGGGCCGGGCCCCAGCATTTT,CSVGETARAGPQHF
TRBV11-3,17,few,TRBJ1-2,-,TGTGCCAGCAGCTTCCCGGGACACCGCGGAAGAGGCTATGGCTACACCTTC,CASSFPGHRGRGYGYTF
TRBV10-3,14,-,TRBJ1-1,-,TGTGCCATCAGTGAGGGGACGGACGACACTGAAGCTTTCTTT,CAISEGTDDTEAFF